These 2 T cell receptor beta chains originate from one sample sequenced in a study of blood T cell repertoires in COVID-19. Only in-frame clones appear in the TCRdb table, and some are missing; sequencing was by immunoSEQ multiplex PCR. The data contain around 160,000 clones, under 95% of them singletons. The sample comprised peripheral blood. The receptors were gathered from a man aged 55 to 69 with active or convalescent COVID-19.

This clone appeared once. CDR3: CASSGTGHNSPLHF. The CDR3 DNA reads TGTGCCAGTAGCGGGACAGGGCACAATTCACCCCTCCACTTT. The chain couples TRBV19 to TRBJ1-6; 9 positions match TRBD1. V shed 6 bases, J shed 7 bases, and the junction held 4 bases outside the gene matches. Looked up from germline, CDR1 is LNHDA and CDR2 is SQIVND (reference sequence). CDR3 length: 14 amino acids.

This clone was detected once. This rearrangement joins TRBV6-1 to TRBJ1-6, with D perhaps matching TRBD1 (6 bases). CDR3 length: 18 residues. Germline CDR1 is MNHNS and CDR2 is SASEGT. Deletions cut 0 bases from V and 1 base from J, with 13 bases between. In DNA, the CDR3 is TGTGCCAGCAGTGAAGCCGGTACAGGGCGATCCTATAATTCACCCCTCCACTTT. Its protein is CASSEAGTGRSYNSPLHF.